There are a few counts of the clone carrying this T cell receptor (beta chain). Its antigen is as yet unknown. The data belong to a study of T cell responses to AZD1222 COVID-19 vaccine. Findings and caveats of the study: Regions left unmutated in variants are reportedly the target of nearly half of spike-specific TCRs. After two AZD1222 doses, spike-specific TCR breadth and depth rose versus day 0. Across the whole spike, CD4 TCRs peaked at regions 160-218 and 743-854. Only a handful of AZD1222 recipients were seropositive at baseline.

The CDR3 loop spans 16 amino acids. The V gene's germline CDR1 is LNHDA and CDR2 SQIVND (reference sequence). The V end lost 7 bases, the J end lost 4 bases, and 20 bases lay between the germline ends. Libraries were prepared by immunoSEQ multiplex PCR; TCRdb keeps only in-frame clonotypes and omits some of them. The table has 130,000 or so clones, about 90% seen once. The starting material was peripheral blood, obtained 28 days after the second AZD1222 dose. The chain recombines TRBV19 with TRBJ2-1, with D tentatively TRBD1 or TRBD2 (6 bases each). This TCR was recovered from an adult who received the AZD1222 COVID-19 vaccine. The CDR3 DNA sequence: TGTGCCAGTAAGGGGGGAGAGGCGGAGTGGTACAATGAGCAGTTCTTC. Translation gives CASKGGEAEWYNEQFF.